These 30 T cell receptor beta chains were sequenced from one sample in a study of T cell responses to AZD1222 COVID-19 vaccine. Sequencing used immunoSEQ multiplex PCR; TCRdb keeps in-frame clones, though not all of them. The table has more than 150,000 clones, around 89% seen once. This specimen was peripheral blood, taken on day 0 of AZD1222 vaccination. The receptors were gathered from an adult in good health.

The chain couples TRBV28 to TRBJ2-7; D is unclear. The CDR3 is made up of 11 amino acids. Germline-derived CDR1 and CDR2 are MDHEN and SYDVKM. Trimming stripped 7 bases from V and 2 bases from J, with 6 bases between. In DNA form, the CDR3 reads TGTGCCAGCATGGACGCCTACGAGCAGTACTTC. This codes for CASMDAYEQYF.

The V call is TRBV19, the J call TRBJ1-6, with 8 positions matching TRBD1. Germline V gives CDR1 LNHDA, CDR2 SQIVND (reference sequence). The CDR3 length is 15 residues. With V trimmed by 8 bases and J by 3 bases, 6 bases remained unmatched. The CDR3 here is CASRQGTNYNSPLHF. The CDR3 region has the DNA TGTGCCAGTCGACAGGGGACTAACTATAATTCACCCCTCCACTTT. The entire variable domain, with the rest obtained from reference TRBV19 and TRBJ1-6, is as follows: DGGITQSPKYLFRKEGQNVTLSCEQNLNHDAMYWYRQDPGQGLRLIYYSQIVNDFQKGDIAEGYSVSREKKESFPLTVTSAQKNPTAFYLCASRQGTNYNSPLHFGNGTRLTVT.

This clone was seen a handful of times. The chain employs TRBV27 and TRBJ1-6; maybe TRBD1 (5 bases). Trimming took off 5 bases at V and 8 bases at J, with 13 bases between the two ends. There are 14 residues in the CDR3. CDR1 and CDR2 from the germline V gene are MNHEY and SMNVEV (reference sequence). The CDR3 loop is CASSPGRFDSPLHF. CDR3 nucleotides: TGTGCCAGCAGTCCAGGGAGGTTTGATTCACCCCTCCACTTT.

V and J are TRBV2 and TRBJ2-3; D unclear. There are 14 residues in the CDR3. V shed 0 bases and J shed 0 bases, with 4 bases lying between them. Germline CDR1 SNHLY, CDR2 FYNNEI. Here the CDR3 DNA reads TGTGCCAGCAGTGAAGCAGTTAGCACAGATACGCAGTATTTT. Translated: CASSEAVSTDTQYF.

The rearrangement uses TRBV3-1 (or the pseudogene TRBV3-2) and TRBJ2-2, with TRBD1 matching 8 bases. Trimming cost V 4 bases and J 5 bases; bases outside gene matches: 9. The CDR3 runs to 16 residues. In germline, CDR1 is LGHDT, CDR2 YNNKEL (reference sequence). The DNA of the CDR3 is TGTGCCAGCAGCCCTCGAGGACAGGGAGGTACCGGGGAGCTGTTTTTT. Its translation is CASSPRGQGGTGELFF.

V and J are TRBV28 and TRBJ1-2; possibly TRBD1 for D (5 bases). Per germline, CDR1 MDHEN and CDR2 SYDVKM. CDR3 length: 18 residues. V was clipped by 8 bases and J by 0 bases, with 25 bases between them. CDR3 bases: TGTGCCAGCCTTCCGGCGGGGGAAATAGTTCGAGCTAACTATGGCTACACCTTC. This encodes CASLPAGEIVRANYGYTF.

The rearrangement links TRBV6-5 to TRBJ1-2; D might be TRBD1 (6 bases). Trimming removed 4 bases from V and 5 bases from J, with 14 bases in between. Germline V gives CDR1 MNHEY, CDR2 SVGAGI. The length of the CDR3 is 14 residues. In nucleotides, the CDR3 is TGTGCCAGCAGTTCCCGGACAGCGGATTATGGCTACACCTTC. It translates to CASSSRTADYGYTF.

The V and J genes are TRBV18 and TRBJ1-4; D is ambiguous. The CDR3 is made up of 14 amino acids. CDR1 KGHSH and CDR2 LQKENI come from the germline V gene. The V gene lost 6 bases and the J gene lost 7 bases, with 15 bases spanning the gap. CDR3 nucleotide sequence: TGTGCCAGCTCCTCCGCAGGCTTCAGTGAAAAACTGTTTTTT. Amino acids: CASSSAGFSEKLFF.

The CDR3 loop reads CASSRAGPLETQYF. Written as DNA, the CDR3 is TGTGCCAGCAGCAGAGCGGGGCCCCTGGAGACCCAGTACTTC. The chain employs TRBV6-1 and TRBJ2-5; 7 nucleotides agree with TRBD2. The CDR3 has 14 residues. V shed 6 bases, J shed 5 bases, and the junction held 9 bases outside the gene matches. Germline V CDR1 and CDR2: MNHNS, SASEGT.

The chain recombines TRBV2 with TRBJ2-1, with 7 bases that match TRBD2. J gave up 9 bases and V 9 bases, and 14 bases lay outside the gene matches. CDR1 SNHLY and CDR2 FYNNEI come from the germline V gene. This CDR3 region has 14 residues. The CDR3 DNA reads as TGTGCCAGTCACGCAGCAGGGAGGGTAGTTGAGCAGTTCTTC. It yields the protein CASHAAGRVVEQFF.

The J gene is TRBJ2-2, the V gene TRBV6-6, with a tentative D call TRBD1 (6 bases). From germline, CDR1 is MNHNY and CDR2 SVGAGI (reference sequence). There are 14 residues in the CDR3. Trimming cost V 7 bases and J 4 bases, with 13 bases left between them. The CDR3 reads CASTLDSVTGELFF. CDR3 DNA sequence: TGTGCCAGCACGTTGGACAGCGTCACCGGGGAGCTGTTTTTT.

The V gene is TRBV7-9, the J gene TRBJ2-7, with 7 bases aligning to TRBD1. The V gene's germline CDR1 is SEHNR and CDR2 FQNEAQ (reference sequence). Unmatched junction bases numbered 9, after V lost 6 bases and J lost 7 bases. The CDR3 covers 13 residues. The CDR3 nucleotides read TGTGCCAGCAGTCAGAGGGGGCGAATTGAGCAGTACTTC. Translation gives CASSQRGRIEQYF.

The chain combines TRBV19 with TRBJ2-5, with TRBD2 matching over 8 bases. With V trimmed by 1 base and J by 2 bases, 6 bases remained unmatched. CDR1 is LNHDA and CDR2 is SQIVND in the germline V gene (reference sequence). The CDR3 has 16 amino acids. CDR3 protein: CASSIGGSGGQETQYF. CDR3 nucleotides: TGTGCCAGTAGTATAGGGGGGAGCGGGGGTCAAGAGACCCAGTACTTC.

Written as DNA, the CDR3 is TGTGCAGTTCGCTACCGAATAGATACGGATGAGCAGTTCTTC. This encodes CAVRYRIDTDEQFF. The gene calls are TRBV19 and TRBJ2-1; no clear D gene. The germline gives CDR1 LNHDA, CDR2 SQIVND (reference sequence). The CDR3 consists of 14 residues. Complete variable domain (other parts from reference TRBV19 and TRBJ2-1): DGGITQSPKYLFRKEGQNVTLSCEQNLNHDAMYWYRQDPGQGLRLIYYSQIVNDFQKGDIAEGYSVSREKKESFPLTVTSAQKNPTAFYLCAVRYRIDTDEQFFGPGTRLTVL.

The rearrangement links TRBV10-3 to TRBJ1-5; tentative D call: TRBD1 (5 bases). CDR1 and CDR2 from the germline V gene are ENHRY and SYGVKD. V was cut by 8 bases and J by 1 base, with 12 bases left in between. The CDR3 has 14 amino acids. DNA of the CDR3: TGTGCCATCGGGGGGGGTGGGAGCAATCAGCCCCAGCATTTT. Amino acids: CAIGGGGSNQPQHF.

This clone was counted only a few times. This chain uses TRBV7-6 with TRBJ2-7; 10 bases agree with TRBD1. The CDR3 has 17 residues. V gave up 3 bases and J gave up 5 bases; unmatched junction bases: 13. Germline assignment: CDR1 SGHVS and CDR2 FNYEAQ. The chain's CDR3 is CASSFLLGDRGTDEQYF. The CDR3 bases are TGTGCCAGCAGCTTTCTGCTCGGGGACAGGGGTACAGACGAGCAGTACTTC. Full variable domain (remainder filled in from reference TRBV7-6 and TRBJ2-7): GAGVSQSPRYKVTKRGQDVALRCDPISGHVSLYWYRQALGQGPEFLTYFNYEAQQDKSGLPNDRFSAERPEGSISTLTIQRTEQRDSAMYRCASSFLLGDRGTDEQYFGPGTRLTVT.

The rearrangement uses TRBV2 and TRBJ1-4; tentative D call: TRBD1 (6 bases). V was pared by 6 bases and J by 7 bases, with 18 bases between. Germline-derived CDR1 and CDR2 are SNHLY and FYNNEI. The CDR3 is made up of 15 amino acids. The CDR3 reads CASSDAVDSTEKLFF. The CDR3 coding sequence is TGTGCCAGCAGCGACGCCGTGGACAGTACTGAAAAACTGTTTTTT.

J is TRBJ1-2 and V is TRBV7-9; tentatively, D is TRBD1 (5 bases). This CDR3 is built from 14 residues. Germline CDR1 reads SEHNR; CDR2 reads FQNEAQ (reference sequence). The V gene lost 3 bases and the J gene lost 3 bases, with 11 bases spanning the gap. CDR3 region: CASSLQGSDYGYTF. The CDR3 nucleotides read TGTGCCAGCAGCTTGCAGGGTTCAGACTATGGCTACACCTTC.

V usage is TRBV6-5 and J usage is TRBJ2-5; 9 bases are shared with TRBD1. Germline V CDR1 and CDR2: MNHEY, SVGAGI. V lost 6 bases, J lost 3 bases, and 2 bases stayed unmatched. This CDR3 is 13 amino acids long. The CDR3 nucleotides are TGTGCCAGCAGGAGACAGGGGGAAGAGACCCAGTACTTC. Amino acids: CASRRQGEETQYF.

The chain is built from TRBV7-9 and TRBJ2-4; TRBD1 agrees at 9 bases. The V gene end was trimmed by 1 base and the J gene end by 3 bases; junction bases not matched to a gene: 4. The CDR3 has 16 residues. Germline loops: CDR1 SEHNR, CDR2 FQNEAQ (reference sequence). In nucleotides, the CDR3 is TGTGCCAGCAGCTTAGAACCGGGACAGGGCAAAAACATTCAGTACTTC. Amino acids: CASSLEPGQGKNIQYF.

The rearrangement joins TRBV4-1 to TRBJ2-2; no firm D call. The CDR3 consists of 16 residues. The germline V gene encodes CDR1 MGHRA and CDR2 YSYEKL. The ends were cut back, 8 bases at V and 3 bases at J, with 19 bases in the middle. In DNA form, the CDR3 reads TGCGCCAGCTCCCGCCAACCCGGAACGTACACCGGGGAGCTGTTTTTT. Translating gives CASSRQPGTYTGELFF.

The CDR3 sequence: CATSDNSDTQYF. The CDR3 nucleotides read TGTGCCACCAGTGATAATTCAGATACGCAGTATTTT. The V gene is TRBV24-1, the J gene TRBJ2-3; D is uncertain. The CDR3 is 12 residues long. V dropped 3 bases and J dropped 4 bases, with 4 bases sitting between them. The germline CDR1 and CDR2 sequences are KGHDR and SFDVKD.

The V gene is TRBV12-3 or TRBV12-4, the J gene TRBJ1-6, with D unresolved. Trimming pared 5 bases from V and 9 bases from J, leaving 2 bases between. The CDR3 totals 10 residues. The CDR3 sequence is CASSASPLHF. DNA of the CDR3: TGTGCCAGCAGTGCTTCACCCCTCCACTTT.

This chain links TRBV27 with TRBJ1-1; possibly TRBD1 for D (5 bases). The V and J ends lost 7 bases and 3 bases respectively, with 15 bases between them. From germline, CDR1 is MNHEY and CDR2 SMNVEV (reference sequence). The CDR3 has 14 residues. This CDR3 is CASKEAGRDTEAFF. DNA of the CDR3: TGTGCCAGCAAAGAAGCAGGGAGGGACACTGAAGCTTTCTTT.

This clone was counted a single time. This sample includes further DNA sequences coding for the same CDR3. The chain recombines TRBV7-2 with TRBJ2-1; 9 bases agree with TRBD2. This CDR3 contains 17 residues. Germline V gene sequence: CDR1 SGHTA, CDR2 FQGNSA. The J segment lost 0 bases and the V segment lost 0 bases, leaving 3 bases of the junction unmatched. CDR3 DNA sequence: TGTGCCAGCAGCTTAGCGCCTAGCGGGACCTCCTACAATGAGCAGTTCTTC. Amino acid sequence: CASSLAPSGTSYNEQFF.

The chain combines TRBV18 with TRBJ2-7, with D unresolved. In germline, CDR1 is KGHSH, CDR2 LQKENI. Trimming took 2 bases from V and 6 from J, leaving 11 bases between them. The CDR3 sequence is 13 residues long. In DNA, the CDR3 is TGTGCCAGCTCACCATTCCAGGATGGCGAGCAGTACTTC. Its protein is CASSPFQDGEQYF. Filled out from reference TRBV18 and TRBJ2-7, the complete variable domain reads NAGVMQNPRHLVRRRGQEARLRCSPMKGHSHVYWYRQLPEEGLKFMVYLQKENIIDESGMPKERFSAEFPKEGPSILRIQQVVRGDSAAYFCASSPFQDGEQYFGPGTRLTVT.

The CDR3, as DNA: TGTGCCAGCAGTTTAAGGGGGCGACTAGCGGGGGGACAAGAGACCCAGTACTTC. Protein product: CASSLRGRLAGGQETQYF. This chain joins TRBV27 and TRBJ2-5; 13 bases agree with TRBD2. CDR1 is MNHEY, CDR2 SMNVEV, per germline (reference sequence). Trimming took 2 bases from V and 2 from J; bases not matched to a gene: 8. This CDR3 contains 18 residues.

The rearrangement joins TRBV28 to TRBJ1-2, with 8 bases fitting TRBD1. There are 14 residues in the CDR3. V lost 5 bases, J lost 7 bases, and 9 bases stayed unmatched. Per germline, CDR1 MDHEN and CDR2 SYDVKM. In DNA form, the CDR3 reads TGTGCCAGCAGTCCAAGCCAACAGGGGGTTGGCTACACCTTC. Amino acid sequence: CASSPSQQGVGYTF.

This chain uses TRBV5-1 with TRBJ2-5; TRBD2 is a possible D gene (7 bases). V lost 7 bases, J lost 5 bases, and 21 bases lay in between. Germline loops: CDR1 SGHRS, CDR2 YFSETQ. This CDR3 spans 15 amino acids. The DNA of the CDR3 is TGCGCCAGCCGAGGGGGAGGGCAGCCTGGGGAGACCCAGTACTTC. Its translation is CASRGGGQPGETQYF.

A few counts support this clone. The V and J genes are TRBV30 and TRBJ2-3, with TRBD2 identical over 10 bases. The trim removed 2 bases at V and 4 bases at J, leaving 9 bases unmatched. Germline V gene lookup returns CDR1 GTSNPN and CDR2 SVGIG (reference sequence). The CDR3 loop spans 16 amino acids. The CDR3 DNA is TGTGCCTGGAGTCCTGGGCTAGCGGGAGAAGCAGATACGCAGTATTTT. As protein: CAWSPGLAGEADTQYF.